The rows below give T cell receptor beta chains drawn from one sample of a study of blood T cell repertoires in COVID-19. Measured with immunoSEQ multiplex PCR; TCRdb has only the in-frame clones, and not every one. Of over 95,000 clones in the sample, around 85% were seen once. Sequencing was carried out using peripheral blood. Source of these receptors: a woman aged 55 to 70 with acute or convalescent COVID-19. Both conserved end residues are part of each CDR3. D genes are given only for firm matches. A clone size is listed for some rows: how often the clone was seen (once, few, many), or a class if it is expanded.

TRBJ2-7 TRBV11-3 13 . TRBD2 CASSHRLALEQYF TGTGCCAGCAGCCACAGACTAGCGTTGGAGCAGTACTTC
TRBJ2-5 TRBV3-1/TRBV3-2 16 . . CASSPSRVEVGSTQYF TGTGCCAGCAGCCCTTCAAGAGTTGAGGTCGGTTCGACCCAGTACTTC
TRBJ2-4 TRBV21-1 19 . . CASSKEVGQGYRAKNIQYF TGTGCCAGCAGCAAAGAAGTTGGGCAGGGCTATAGGGCCAAAAACATTCAGTACTTC
TRBJ2-2 TRBV10-3 16 . TRBD1 CAISGQGAVSTGELFF TGTGCCATCAGTGGACAGGGGGCGGTCAGCACCGGGGAGCTGTTTTTT
TRBJ1-2 TRBV27 14 . . CASRRPGGLYGYTF TGTGCCAGCCGGAGACCCGGGGGTCTTTATGGCTACACCTTC
TRBJ2-7 TRBV7-9 14 few . CASSLRSTEHRKYF TGTGCCAGCAGCTTACGGTCGACAGAGCACAGGAAGTACTTC
TRBJ2-7 TRBV6-5 14 few . CASRLKGTAYEQYF TGTGCCAGCAGACTAAAAGGGACTGCCTACGAGCAGTACTTC
TRBJ1-2 TRBV7-9 14 . . CASSLGAEAYGYTF TGTGCCAGCAGCTTAGGAGCTGAAGCCTATGGCTACACCTTC
TRBJ1-2 TRBV7-2 14 . . CASSQTTANYGYTF TGTGCCAGCAGCCAGACGACAGCTAACTATGGCTACACCTTC
TRBJ1-1 TRBV24-1 14 . . CATSGSGRWTEAFF TGTGCCACCAGTGGTTCAGGGCGGTGGACTGAAGCTTTCTTT
TRBJ2-2 TRBV9 15 . TRBD1 CASSANRGRTGELFF TGTGCCAGCAGCGCCAACAGGGGGCGGACCGGGGAGCTGTTTTTT
TRBJ1-2 TRBV19 14 once . CASSQRTDNYGYTF TGTGCCAGTAGCCAAAGGACAGATAACTATGGCTACACCTTC
TRBJ2-4 TRBV7-2 19 . . CASSLPVGGPYLAKNIQYF TGTGCCAGCAGCTTACCAGTCGGGGGGCCTTATTTAGCCAAAAACATTCAGTACTTC
TRBJ1-1 TRBV5-1 13 . . CASRLRGGTEAFF TGCGCCAGCAGACTCAGGGGTGGGACTGAAGCTTTCTTT
TRBJ2-5 TRBV5-1 16 . TRBD2 CASSRTSGGARETQYF TGCGCCAGCAGCAGGACTAGCGGGGGGGCCAGAGAGACCCAGTACTTC
TRBJ1-2 TRBV6-2/TRBV6-3 13 . . CASSFRVSYGYTF TGTGCCAGCAGTTTCAGGGTGAGCTATGGCTACACCTTC
TRBJ1-4 TRBV19 14 . . CASSINRKNEKLFF TGTGCCAGTAGTATAAACAGGAAAAATGAAAAACTGTTTTTT
TRBJ2-1 TRBV7-2 15 . . CASSLGGQSYNEQFF TGTGCCAGCAGCTTAGGTGGGCAGAGCTACAATGAGCAGTTCTTC
TRBJ1-2 TRBV29-1 12 . . CSVFGGGYGYTF TGCAGCGTGTTTGGGGGAGGCTATGGCTACACCTTC
TRBJ1-6 TRBV6-2/TRBV6-3 13 once TRBD1 CASSRDSNSPLHF TGTGCCAGCAGTCGGGACAGTAATTCACCCCTCCACTTT
TRBJ1-4 TRBV5-3 16 . TRBD1 CARSLDRGPPNEKLFF TGTGCCAGAAGCTTGGACAGGGGGCCGCCTAATGAAAAACTGTTTTTT
TRBJ2-2 TRBV6-9 19 . TRBD2 CASRGGSGPQMSNTGELFF TGTGCCAGCAGGGGGGGTAGCGGGCCTCAAATGTCGAACACCGGGGAGCTGTTTTTT
TRBJ1-2 TRBV6-5 14 few . CASSSGLSNAGYTF TGTGCCAGCAGTTCAGGACTCTCTAATGCGGGCTACACCTTC
TRBJ1-5 TRBV10-3 14 few TRBD1 CATGTGLGNQPQHF TGTGCCACAGGGACAGGGCTGGGGAATCAGCCCCAGCATTTT
TRBJ1-5 TRBV6-5 13 . . CARGLQGNQPQHF TGTGCCAGAGGACTCCAGGGCAATCAGCCCCAGCATTTT
TRBJ2-3 TRBV5-1 14 . TRBD1 CASSLRQGIDTQYF TGCGCCAGCAGCCTTCGACAGGGGATAGATACGCAGTATTTT
TRBJ1-1 TRBV28 13 . . CASTIPGNTEAFF TGTGCCAGCACGATCCCCGGGAACACTGAAGCTTTCTTT
TRBJ2-7 TRBV30 15 once TRBD1 CAWSVLGTGLYEQYF TGTGCCTGGAGTGTACTAGGGACAGGGCTCTACGAGCAGTACTTC
TRBJ2-3 TRBV5-6 14 . . CASSPHGGTDTQYF TGTGCCAGCAGCCCCCACGGGGGCACAGATACGCAGTATTTT
TRBJ2-7 TRBV19 14 . TRBD1 CASAPQGTSYEQYF TGTGCCAGTGCCCCACAGGGGACCTCCTACGAGCAGTACTTC
TRBJ1-1 TRBV7-9 15 . TRBD1 CASSGTGGLNTEAFF TGTGCCAGCTCCGGGACAGGGGGTCTCAACACTGAAGCTTTCTTT
TRBJ1-2 TRBV7-9 13 . TRBD1 CASSLPGGYGYTF TGTGCCAGCAGCTTACCAGGGGGGTATGGCTACACCTTC
TRBJ1-5 TRBV15 14 . TRBD1 CATSSRTGGQPQHF TGTGCCACCAGCAGCCGGACAGGGGGGCAGCCCCAGCATTTT
TRBJ1-5 TRBV5-1 15 few TRBD1 CASDGQGRSNQPQHF TGCGCCAGCGACGGACAGGGCCGGAGCAATCAGCCCCAGCATTTT
TRBJ2-1 TRBV28 15 once . CASSLGESSYNEQFF TGTGCCAGCAGTTTGGGAGAGAGCTCCTACAATGAGCAGTTCTTC
TRBJ1-6 TRBV10-3 15 few . CAISLSGDLNSPLHF TGTGCCATCAGTCTAAGCGGAGATCTTAATTCACCCCTCCACTTT
TRBJ1-1 TRBV6-1 17 . TRBD1 CASSEPPGQAMNTEAFF TGTGCCAGCAGTGAACCCCCGGGACAGGCAATGAACACTGAAGCTTTCTTT
TRBJ2-3 TRBV10-2 14 . . CASKSWERTDTQYF TGCGCCAGCAAGAGTTGGGAGCGCACAGATACGCAGTATTTT
TRBJ2-7 TRBV10-3 12 once TRBD1 CATQQGAVEQYF TGTGCCACACAACAGGGGGCCGTCGAGCAGTACTTC
TRBJ1-4 TRBV14 15 . . CASSQGGATNEKLFF TGTGCCAGCAGCCAAGGGGGGGCAACTAATGAAAAACTGTTTTTT
TRBJ2-1 TRBV12-3/TRBV12-4 11 . TRBD2 CASSSAGGQFF TGTGCCAGCAGTTCTGCGGGGGGGCAGTTCTTC
TRBJ2-1 TRBV29-1 12 . TRBD1 CSVGTGSNEQFF TGCAGCGTGGGGACAGGGTCCAATGAGCAGTTCTTC
TRBJ1-2 TRBV5-4 15 . TRBD1 CASSLSGQVNYGYTF TGTGCCAGCAGCTTGTCGGGACAGGTTAACTATGGCTACACCTTC
TRBJ2-3 TRBV3-1/TRBV3-2 16 . TRBD2 CASSQERGGGADTQYF TGTGCCAGCAGCCAAGAGCGGGGGGGCGGGGCAGATACGCAGTATTTT
TRBJ1-5 TRBV2 15 . . CASSEGTVGRQPQHF TGTGCCAGCAGTGAAGGGACAGTTGGAAGGCAGCCCCAGCATTTT
TRBJ1-4 TRBV5-1 18 . . CASSLGPWGNSPGEKLFF TGCGCCAGCAGCTTGGGGCCGTGGGGAAACAGTCCAGGGGAAAAACTGTTTTTT
TRBJ1-2 TRBV2 16 once . CASSESAFYADYGYTF TGTGCCAGCAGTGAGTCGGCCTTCTATGCGGACTATGGCTACACCTTC
TRBJ2-7 TRBV6-1 13 . . CASRTVADFEQYF TGTGCCAGCAGGACCGTCGCCGACTTCGAGCAGTACTTC
TRBJ1-3 TRBV15 14 . . CATSRIDSGNTIYF TGTGCCACCAGCAGAATAGACTCTGGAAACACCATATATTTT
TRBJ2-7 TRBV6-5 15 . . CASSRVGGGPGEQYF TGTGCCAGCAGCCGTGTAGGGGGGGGGCCGGGGGAGCAGTACTTC
TRBJ2-3 TRBV4-3 17 . TRBD2 CASSRTLAGATTDTQYF TGCGCCAGCAGCCGGACATTAGCGGGGGCCACCACAGATACGCAGTATTTT
TRBJ1-1 TRBV7-9 13 once . CASSTRQDTEAFF TGTGCCAGCAGCACCCGACAGGACACTGAAGCTTTCTTT
TRBJ1-5 TRBV7-2 16 few . CASSLNRGSGNQPQHF TGTGCCAGCAGCTTAAATCGGGGGTCGGGCAATCAGCCCCAGCATTTT
TRBJ2-1 TRBV24-1 16 . . CATSDEALSSYNEQFF TGTGCCACCAGTGATGAGGCGCTTAGCTCCTACAATGAGCAGTTCTTC
TRBJ2-3 TRBV24-1 19 . TRBD2 CATSPLTSGGPGGTDTQYF TGTGCCACCAGTCCTCTGACTAGCGGGGGGCCTGGAGGCACAGATACGCAGTATTTT